The 3 T cell receptor beta chains below all came from one sample that was sequenced in a study of CD8 T cells in ankylosing spondylitis. TCRdb used MiXCR to reprocess the 5' RACE reads, holding one entry per CDR3 protein. Among approximately 140,000 distinct CDR3 sequences listed, about 42% were seen once. The sample comprised synovial fluid, either unsorted or a sorted T cell fraction (not recorded which). All receptors come from a male donor with ankylosing spondylitis.

J is TRBJ2-5 and V is TRBV10-3; 10 bases agree with TRBD1. Germline values: CDR1 ENHRY, CDR2 SYGVKD. This CDR3 comprises 13 residues. V trimming: 11 bases; J trimming: 7 bases; junction bases outside the gene matches: 10. CDR3 nucleotide sequence: TGTGCCGCCAGTGGACAGGGGGGCCGGACCCAGTACTTC. Amino acid sequence: CAASGQGGRTQYF.

V is TRBV6-4 and J is TRBJ1-5; D call uncertain. V lost 0 bases to trimming and J lost 2 bases, with 5 bases between them. Germline CDR1 is MRHNA and CDR2 is SNTAGT. CDR3 length: 14 amino acids. DNA for the CDR3: TGTGCCAGCAGTGACTCTGCCGGCAATCAGCCCCAGCATTTT. Residues: CASSDSAGNQPQHF.

The V call is TRBV20-1, the J call TRBJ2-1, with D tentatively TRBD2 (5 bases). The CDR3 has 13 amino acids. Germline V gene data show CDR1 as DFQATT and CDR2 as SNEGSKA (reference sequence). Deletions cut 5 bases from V and 7 bases from J, with 15 bases between. Here the CDR3 DNA reads TGCAGTGCTGACGCCATAAGCGGTAATGAGCAGTTCTTC. Amino acid sequence: CSADAISGNEQFF.